Listed below are T cell receptor beta chains from one sample, sequenced in a study of blood T cell repertoires in COVID-19. The table came from immunoSEQ multiplex PCR; TCRdb's copy has only in-frame clones and leaves some out. The sample has fewer than 300,000 clones, 82% seen once. The sample taken for sequencing was peripheral blood. The receptors derive from a woman between 18 and 29 years old with acute or convalescent COVID-19. CDR3s include the opening cysteine and the closing phenylalanine or tryptophan.

j_call v_call cdr3_aa
TRBJ2-1 TRBV16 CASSRSTRESSQFF
TRBJ1-2 TRBV3-1/TRBV3-2 CASSQEGGLGYTF
TRBJ1-2 TRBV2 CASTEQGTNYGYTF
TRBJ2-1 TRBV29-1 CSVAGLAEGNEQFF
TRBJ1-2 TRBV5-1 CASSLGQGASGNYGYTF
TRBJ1-3 TRBV19 CASTSQGSFGNTIYF
TRBJ1-4 TRBV27 CASSLGQFEKLFF
TRBJ2-7 TRBV27 CASSVAGGVYEQYF
TRBJ2-1 TRBV5-4 CASSLGLAASYNEQFF
TRBJ2-1 TRBV7-6 CASSFPRVGSYNEQFF
TRBJ2-1 TRBV3-1/TRBV3-2 CASSIRTGGREQFF
TRBJ2-1 TRBV4-3 CASSQDEATSSYNEQFF
TRBJ2-7 TRBV6-5 CASTPDLLYEQYF
TRBJ2-5 TRBV7-9 CASSRRLETQYF
TRBJ2-7 TRBV4-3 CASSQGFAREFSYEQYF
TRBJ2-2 TRBV5-5 CASSLSGTGELFF
TRBJ2-7 TRBV13 CASSLGLPGSSEQYF
TRBJ1-3 TRBV3-1/TRBV3-2 CASSPIISVLSGNTIYF
TRBJ2-6 TRBV10-3 CAIRDSSGANVLTF
TRBJ1-2 TRBV19 CASSIVGGLFYGYTF
TRBJ2-7 TRBV27 CASSPDGPSYEQYF
TRBJ1-6 TRBV6-2/TRBV6-3 CASSYRDRGNSPLHF